This is a list of T cell receptor beta chains from one sample in a study of T cell repertoires in ileal Crohn's disease. The data were produced by immunoSEQ multiplex PCR, yet TCRdb's version contains in-frame clones alone and is incomplete. The repertoire consists of around 2,200 clones, with about 90% occurring once and the leading ten covering about 6.5%. Sequencing was done on a sample of ileal tissue. Receptors originate from an adult with Crohn's disease. Each CDR3 is given with its conserved first and last residue. The order of the fields is V gene, D gene, clone size, J gene, CDR3 protein, CDR3 DNA. The D gene is left open where the match is weak. Expanded clones are given a class, and other clones once, few, many or no size at all.

V gene: TRBV7-9
D gene: TRBD1
clone size: NA
J gene: TRBJ2-7
CDR3 protein: CASSPTGSRDHEQYF
CDR3 DNA: TGTGCCAGCAGCCCGACAGGGTCCCGGGACCACGAGCAGTACTTC

V gene: TRBV5-7
D gene: NA
clone size: NA
J gene: TRBJ1-2
CDR3 protein: CASSLSGLNYGYTF
CDR3 DNA: TGTGCCAGCAGCTTGTCAGGGTTGAACTATGGCTACACCTTC

V gene: TRBV5-1
D gene: NA
clone size: NA
J gene: TRBJ1-4
CDR3 protein: CASSPSSGSSELFF
CDR3 DNA: TGCGCCAGCAGCCCATCCTCAGGGTCGTCGGAACTGTTTTTT

V gene: TRBV19
D gene: NA
clone size: NA
J gene: TRBJ2-1
CDR3 protein: CASSMTVDGRQPYSYNEQFF
CDR3 DNA: TGTGCCAGTAGTATGACGGTAGATGGTCGACAGCCTTATTCCTACAATGAGCAGTTCTTC

V gene: TRBV10-3
D gene: TRBD1
clone size: NA
J gene: TRBJ2-7
CDR3 protein: CAISGTGQGYEQYF
CDR3 DNA: TGTGCCATCAGTGGAACGGGACAGGGGTACGAGCAGTACTTC

V gene: TRBV11-2
D gene: TRBD2
clone size: NA
J gene: TRBJ2-1
CDR3 protein: CASSSRAGGNNEQFF
CDR3 DNA: TGTGCCAGCAGCTCAAGGGCGGGGGGGAACAATGAGCAGTTCTTC

V gene: TRBV7-2
D gene: TRBD2
clone size: NA
J gene: TRBJ2-7
CDR3 protein: CASSLDRLAVTYEQYF
CDR3 DNA: TGTGCCAGCAGCTTAGATAGACTAGCGGTAACCTACGAGCAGTACTTC

V gene: TRBV5-5
D gene: NA
clone size: few
J gene: TRBJ1-6
CDR3 protein: CASSLPSNSPLHF
CDR3 DNA: TGTGCCAGCAGCTTACCGAGTAATTCACCCCTCCACTTT

V gene: TRBV5-3
D gene: TRBD1
clone size: NA
J gene: TRBJ2-3
CDR3 protein: CARSLETGGTTDTQYF
CDR3 DNA: TGTGCCAGAAGCTTGGAGACAGGGGGGACAACAGATACGCAGTATTTT

V gene: TRBV2
D gene: NA
clone size: NA
J gene: TRBJ1-4
CDR3 protein: CASGTYSINEKLFF
CDR3 DNA: TGTGCCAGCGGGACTTATTCCATTAATGAAAAACTGTTTTTT

V gene: TRBV19
D gene: NA
clone size: NA
J gene: TRBJ2-7
CDR3 protein: CASRARDTHSYEQYF
CDR3 DNA: TGTGCCAGTAGAGCCCGGGACACGCACTCCTACGAGCAGTACTTC

V gene: TRBV27
D gene: NA
clone size: NA
J gene: TRBJ1-1
CDR3 protein: CASSLNTGSEAFF
CDR3 DNA: TGTGCCAGCAGCCTAAATACGGGGTCTGAAGCTTTCTTT

V gene: TRBV4-2
D gene: TRBD2
clone size: NA
J gene: TRBJ2-1
CDR3 protein: CASSQDSGGGVDEQFF
CDR3 DNA: TGTGCCAGCAGCCAAGATTCTGGCGGGGGGGTTGATGAGCAGTTCTTC

V gene: TRBV7-8
D gene: NA
clone size: NA
J gene: TRBJ1-1
CDR3 protein: CASSPREGSTRGTEAFF
CDR3 DNA: TGTGCCAGCAGCCCTCGGGAGGGATCCACCCGGGGGACTGAAGCTTTCTTT

V gene: TRBV19
D gene: NA
clone size: NA
J gene: TRBJ1-6
CDR3 protein: CASSKLASSYNSPLHF
CDR3 DNA: TGTGCCAGTAGTAAGTTGGCCAGCTCCTATAATTCACCCCTCCACTTT

V gene: TRBV6-1
D gene: TRBD1
clone size: NA
J gene: TRBJ2-5
CDR3 protein: CASRTGLEWETQYF
CDR3 DNA: TGTGCCAGCAGGACAGGGTTGGAGTGGGAGACCCAGTACTTC

V gene: TRBV7-2
D gene: TRBD1
clone size: NA
J gene: TRBJ1-5
CDR3 protein: CASSSTQGAVGQPQHF
CDR3 DNA: TGTGCCAGCAGCTCGACCCAGGGGGCGGTCGGTCAGCCCCAGCATTTT

V gene: TRBV27
D gene: NA
clone size: NA
J gene: TRBJ1-5
CDR3 protein: CASSSIGGGGNQPQHF
CDR3 DNA: TGTGCCAGCAGTTCGATAGGAGGGGGGGGGAATCAGCCCCAGCATTTT

V gene: TRBV6-1
D gene: NA
clone size: NA
J gene: TRBJ1-4
CDR3 protein: CASVLNLATNEKLFF
CDR3 DNA: TGTGCCAGCGTTTTAAACCTAGCAACTAATGAAAAACTGTTTTTT

V gene: TRBV7-6
D gene: NA
clone size: NA
J gene: TRBJ1-1
CDR3 protein: CASSGEGSNTEAFF
CDR3 DNA: TGTGCCAGCAGCGGGGAGGGTTCGAACACTGAAGCTTTCTTT

V gene: TRBV7-9
D gene: NA
clone size: NA
J gene: TRBJ1-1
CDR3 protein: CASSSGRGSDEAFF
CDR3 DNA: TGTGCCAGCAGCTCCGGTAGGGGAAGCGATGAAGCTTTCTTT

V gene: TRBV5-6
D gene: NA
clone size: NA
J gene: TRBJ1-1
CDR3 protein: CASSLSAQLNTEAFF
CDR3 DNA: TGTGCCAGCAGCTTGTCGGCACAGCTGAACACTGAAGCTTTCTTT

V gene: TRBV7-3
D gene: NA
clone size: NA
J gene: TRBJ2-2
CDR3 protein: CASSLLPTGELFF
CDR3 DNA: TGTGCCAGCAGCCTCCTACCAACCGGGGAGCTGTTTTTT

V gene: TRBV7-9
D gene: NA
clone size: few
J gene: TRBJ1-2
CDR3 protein: CASSFSDYGYTF
CDR3 DNA: TGTGCCAGCAGCTTTTCGGACTATGGCTACACCTTC

V gene: TRBV5-1
D gene: TRBD2
clone size: NA
J gene: TRBJ2-6
CDR3 protein: CASSFGGDVVNVLTF
CDR3 DNA: TGCGCCAGCAGCTTTGGGGGGGATGTTGTCAACGTCCTGACTTTC

V gene: TRBV5-5
D gene: NA
clone size: NA
J gene: TRBJ1-6
CDR3 protein: CASRPLVGRGSPLHF
CDR3 DNA: TGTGCCAGCAGGCCCTTGGTTGGTCGGGGTTCACCCCTCCACTTT

V gene: TRBV4-3
D gene: NA
clone size: NA
J gene: TRBJ1-1
CDR3 protein: CASSPKRSGTEAFF
CDR3 DNA: TGCGCCAGCAGCCCCAAGAGGTCGGGCACTGAAGCTTTCTTT

V gene: TRBV19
D gene: NA
clone size: NA
J gene: TRBJ1-2
CDR3 protein: CASKDTGLYGYTF
CDR3 DNA: TGTGCCAGTAAGGATACAGGCCTCTATGGCTACACCTTC

V gene: TRBV9
D gene: NA
clone size: few
J gene: TRBJ1-2
CDR3 protein: CASSREGPYGYTF
CDR3 DNA: TGTGCCAGCAGTCGAGAGGGTCCCTATGGCTACACCTTC

V gene: TRBV11-2
D gene: TRBD1
clone size: NA
J gene: TRBJ2-7
CDR3 protein: CASSLDRATYEQYF
CDR3 DNA: TGTGCCAGCAGCCTTGACAGGGCTACCTACGAGCAGTACTTC

V gene: TRBV7-2
D gene: NA
clone size: NA
J gene: TRBJ2-3
CDR3 protein: CASSLAGEGTDTQYF
CDR3 DNA: TGTGCCAGCAGCTTAGCCGGGGAAGGCACAGATACGCAGTATTTT

V gene: TRBV5-1
D gene: NA
clone size: NA
J gene: TRBJ2-1
CDR3 protein: CASSLALTNPDNEQFF
CDR3 DNA: TGCGCCAGCAGCTTGGCCTTGACAAATCCCGACAATGAGCAGTTCTTC

V gene: TRBV6-1
D gene: NA
clone size: once
J gene: TRBJ1-2
CDR3 protein: CASSDPGTNYGYTF
CDR3 DNA: TGTGCCAGCAGTGACCCGGGAACTAACTATGGCTACACCTTC

V gene: TRBV5-4
D gene: NA
clone size: few
J gene: TRBJ1-1
CDR3 protein: CASSLGVAAEAFF
CDR3 DNA: TGTGCCAGCAGCTTGGGAGTGGCGGCTGAAGCTTTCTTT

V gene: TRBV6-6
D gene: NA
clone size: NA
J gene: TRBJ1-5
CDR3 protein: CASRPTESPMHF
CDR3 DNA: TGTGCCAGCAGACCCACAGAGTCCCCCATGCATTTT

V gene: TRBV5-4
D gene: TRBD1
clone size: NA
J gene: TRBJ1-3
CDR3 protein: CASSLGTGINTIYF
CDR3 DNA: TGTGCCAGCAGCCTGGGGACAGGGATAAACACCATATATTTT

V gene: TRBV7-8
D gene: TRBD1
clone size: NA
J gene: TRBJ2-5
CDR3 protein: CAIRIPGQGGTQYF
CDR3 DNA: TGTGCCATCAGAATTCCGGGACAGGGGGGGACCCAGTACTTC

V gene: TRBV5-1
D gene: TRBD1
clone size: NA
J gene: TRBJ1-5
CDR3 protein: CASSLGQGVQPQHF
CDR3 DNA: TGCGCCAGCAGCTTAGGACAGGGGGTCCAGCCCCAGCATTTT

V gene: TRBV19
D gene: TRBD1
clone size: NA
J gene: TRBJ2-7
CDR3 protein: CASSTRQGRYEQYF
CDR3 DNA: TGTGCCAGTAGTACACGACAGGGGCGCTACGAGCAGTACTTC